This TCR beta chain was obtained from a study of blood T cell repertoires in COVID-19. In the study overall: Acute and convalescent COVID-19 specimens originated in the United States, Italy and Spain. Sample material is recorded as cDNA or gDNA derived from T cells, B-cell-depleted T cells, or PBMCs.

Recruits, aged about 18 to 95 years, lived in 20 to 30 US areas. Each participant's cohort was designated according to participant-reported clinical history. Some clones are missing from TCRdb's copy, which holds only in-frame ones; the method was immunoSEQ multiplex PCR. Of hundreds of thousands of clones in the sample, 88% are singletons; the top ten hold 1%. Per the germline V gene, CDR1 is MNHEY and CDR2 is SVGAGI. The V segment lost 8 bases and the J segment 0 bases; nucleotides outside the gene matches: 3. The CDR3 has 14 amino acids. The sample was PBMCs or T cells enriched from blood (not recorded which). This chain links TRBV6-5 with TRBJ2-7; TRBD2 aligns across 11 bases. The origin of this receptor is a woman in her 30s who had recovered from COVID-19. DNA of the CDR3: TGTGCCAGCCATGGACTAGCGGGCTCCTACGAGCAGTACTTC. This codes for CASHGLAGSYEQYF.